This TCR beta chain was retrieved from a study of cytomegalovirus exposure and HLA in healthy donors. The PCR had 60 Vbeta and 13 Jbeta primers. Assay: immunoSEQ multiplex PCR; the TCRdb copy retains only in-frame clones and omits some. The table has about 190,000 clones, around 77% seen once. The CDR3 length is 15 residues. The germline gives CDR1 SQVTM, CDR2 ANQGSEA. V lost 7 bases to trimming and J lost 0 bases; unmatched junction nucleotides: 8. The sample taken for sequencing was PBMCs. The TCR sequence derives from a woman under 30 in good health and CMV-seronegative. The chain combines TRBV29-1 with TRBJ1-3; 8 bases fit TRBD1. The CDR3 DNA is TGCAGCGCAAGTCAGGGGGCTGTCTCTGGAAACACCATATATTTT. This translates into CSASQGAVSGNTIYF. Drawing the rest from reference TRBV29-1 and TRBJ1-3, the complete variable domain is SAVISQKPSRDICQRGTSLTIQCQVDSQVTMMFWYRQQPGQSLTLIATANQGSEATYESGFVIDKFPISRPNLTFSTLTVSNMSPEDSSIYLCSASQGAVSGNTIYFGEGSWLTVV.